This TCR beta chain was sequenced in a study of monozygotic twins with inflammatory bowel disease (dated by TCRdb to between 2018 and 2020). Looking at the study overall: In total, approximately 28 monozygotic twin pairs made up the full study: 19 Danish pairs, all IBD-discordant, plus nine German pairs, of which four were IBD-concordant and five were IBD-discordant. The search for disease-associated traits relied mainly on comparing, within discordant pairs, IBD patients with their genetically identical healthy co-twins. Each individual had, on average, about 151 000 unique TCRalpha sequences and 181 000 unique TCRbeta sequences available for analysis. The study at large found these results: Because patients were on differing immunosuppressive treatments, the repertoires may have picked up extra background noise and inter-individual variability. No single strong signal or clonotype linked to IBD turned up in the results, so the idea that one exists was not supported. Concordant and discordant twins showed no difference in repertoire similarity, possibly because of limited statistical power. Distinction between different T cell subtypes could not be achieved in the analysis. IBD patients had lower TCRbeta repertoire diversity, measured by the inverse Simpson index, than their healthy co-twins. Compared with healthy twins, IBD patients shared fewer clonotypes with other individuals, and the difference was most pronounced in patients with signs of disease activity.

Library generation was performed with 5' RACE. Preparation of each TCR library used approximately 3,500 ng of total RNA. For each sample, cDNA was synthesized in eight separate reactions using SMARTScribe reverse transcriptase. During cDNA synthesis, template switching introduced unique molecular identifiers that contained a 6-nucleotide sample barcode. Amplification of TCRalpha and TCRbeta cDNA involved two nested PCRs of approximately 16 and 10 cycles, and each PCR was followed by bead purification. Before amplification, the cDNA was treated with uracil DNA-glycosylase and purified using the QIAquick PCR purification kit. The second PCR added Illumina TruSeq-compatible adapters along with sample-specific barcodes. TapeStation and Qubit were used to check library quality and concentration, and roughly 4.6 ng of each library was pooled. The pooled libraries were sequenced with 2 x 100 bp reads and custom sequencing primers on an Illumina HiSeq2500 single-index Rapid Run. As for the authors' bioinformatics: MiGEC version 1.2.6 was used for UMI-based consensus assembly, which corrected PCR and sequencing errors. MiXCR version 2.1.1 was used for V(D)J alignment, clonotype assembly and CDR3 extraction. Normalisation of gene usage, clonotype sharing and MAIT/NKT TCR abundance was achieved by analysing the top 1000, 10 000 and 20 000 clonotypes per sample. After downsampling to 27 000 UMIs, diversity was calculated as the inverse Simpson index using the vegan R package. Paired Mann-Whitney U tests were applied to discordant twin pairs, with Benjamini-Hochberg correction for multiple testing. Each CDR3 protein sequence appears as one entry after TCRdb reprocessed the reads, and no DNA is included. The V and J calls and clone size are TCRdb's, not the authors'. This sample's table carries 88,000 or so distinct CDR3 sequences. Jointly, the top ten make up less than 7.5% of the sample.

Concerning this clonotype: The target of this receptor is not known.

The CDR3 contains 13 residues, cysteine and phenylalanine counted. The DNA is not on file. CDR1 and CDR2, looked up from the germline V gene, are SGHRS and YFSETQ. From each donor, an approximately 2.3 ml peripheral blood sample was collected into PAXgene tubes and kept at -80 degrees C. Total RNA was isolated from whole blood with the PAXgene blood miRNA kit on an automated QIAcube, without T cell sorting. Deep TCRalpha and TCRbeta repertoire profiling with unique molecular barcoding was performed on peripheral blood of monozygotic twin pairs concordant or discordant for inflammatory bowel disease. Smoking habits were recorded for all twin pairs, with individuals classified as current, former or never smokers.

The source of this sequence is a human donor with ulcerative colitis or Crohn's disease, or a healthy co-twin of an affected twin (not recorded which). The V and J genes are TRBV5-1 and TRBJ2-7; the TCRdb call, TRBD1, lacks DNA for checking. The sequencing input was blood. The CDR3 has the sequence CASSSPNSYEQYF.